These 24 T cell receptor beta chains were all obtained from the same sample, sequenced in a study of cytomegalovirus exposure and HLA in healthy donors. The study ran its PCR with 60 Vbeta and 13 Jbeta primers. TCRdb's copy holds only in-frame clones and misses some; the assay was immunoSEQ multiplex PCR. The sample includes roughly 150,000 clones, 60% to 80% of them seen just once. The source material was PBMCs. These receptors originate from a male donor in good health and CMV-seronegative.

This clone was counted between two and nine times. This sequence joins TRBV4-2 and TRBJ1-5, with a possible D match to TRBD1 (5 bases). This CDR3 is 14 amino acids long. V was clipped by 1 base and J by 5 bases, with 9 bases between them. Germline CDR1 reads LGHNA; CDR2 reads YNFKEQ. CDR3: CASSQGGGDQPQHF. CDR3 nucleotide sequence: TGTGCCAGCAGCCAAGGGGGCGGGGATCAGCCCCAGCATTTT.

This clone appeared a few times. V usage is TRBV28 and J usage is TRBJ1-3; possible D gene TRBD1, 6 bases. V shed 5 bases and J shed 3 bases, with 8 bases lying between them. The germline V gene encodes CDR1 MDHEN and CDR2 SYDVKM. The CDR3 covers 13 residues. The CDR3 sequence is CASSRQDGNTIYF. CDR3 DNA sequence: TGTGCCAGCAGTAGACAGGATGGAAACACCATATATTTT.

This chain joins TRBV7-9 and TRBJ1-1; no clear D gene. The CDR3 runs 15 residues. V was cut by 2 bases and J by 0 bases, with 10 bases left in between. Germline V CDR1 and CDR2: SEHNR, FQNEAQ (reference sequence). CDR3 amino acids: CASSLTTGLNTEAFF. The CDR3 DNA is TGTGCCAGCAGCTTAACTACGGGGTTGAACACTGAAGCTTTCTTT.

The CDR3 DNA reads as TGTGCCAGCAGTGACCCGTCGGACAGGTATCAGCCCCAGCATTTT. Protein product: CASSDPSDRYQPQHF. The chain joins TRBV6-1 to TRBJ1-5, with 7 nucleotides matching TRBD1. Per germline, CDR1 MNHNS and CDR2 SASEGT. The CDR3 sequence is 15 residues long. V lost 3 bases, J lost 5 bases, and 7 bases stayed unmatched.

The CDR3 nucleotides read TGTGCCAGCAGTTATTCCCCTGTTAGCAATCAGCCCCAGCATTTT. It yields the protein CASSYSPVSNQPQHF. The V gene is TRBV6-6, the J gene TRBJ1-5; D uncertain. Germline assignment: CDR1 MNHNY and CDR2 SVGAGI (reference sequence). With 3 bases removed from V and 0 bases from J, the gap between germline ends came to 9 bases. This CDR3 has 15 amino acids.

The chain has TRBV7-9 and TRBJ2-5; 8 bases align to TRBD1. Germline loops: CDR1 SEHNR, CDR2 FQNEAQ (reference sequence). The V and J ends lost 4 bases and 2 bases, in that order; junction bases with no gene match: 6. CDR3 length: 15 residues. CDR3 sequence (DNA): TGTGCCAGCAGCTCTCCTAGGACAGGGCAAGAGACCCAGTACTTC. This sequence encodes CASSSPRTGQETQYF.

The chain links TRBV19 to TRBJ2-1; 13 bases fit TRBD2. CDR1 is LNHDA and CDR2 is SQIVND in the germline V gene (reference sequence). The CDR3 is 15 amino acids. J lost 8 bases, V lost 4 bases, and 5 bases had no gene match. The CDR3 DNA sequence: TGTGCCAGTAGTACGACTAGCGGGGGGCTTGATGAGCAGTTCTTC. Protein product: CASSTTSGGLDEQFF.

This chain links TRBV28 with TRBJ2-1; a possible D gene is TRBD1 (5 bases). The V gene's germline CDR1 is MDHEN and CDR2 SYDVKM. The CDR3 totals 13 residues. Deletions cut 7 bases from V and 3 bases from J, with 10 bases between. CDR3 in DNA: TGTGCCAGCACTTCGACAGACTACAATGAGCAGTTCTTC. Residues: CASTSTDYNEQFF.

V is TRBV19 and J is TRBJ1-1, with no clear D. This CDR3 comprises 14 residues. Germline CDR1 reads LNHDA; CDR2 reads SQIVND (reference sequence). Deletions cut 3 bases from V and 4 bases from J, with 12 bases between. CDR3 nucleotides: TGTGCCAGTAGTATGCGGGAGGGAAGCACTGAAGCTTTCTTT. It encodes CASSMREGSTEAFF.

This chain uses TRBV6-1 with TRBJ1-1; unclear D gene. Trimming pared 1 base from V and 4 bases from J, leaving 13 bases between. The CDR3 covers 15 residues. The germline CDR1 and CDR2 sequences are MNHNS and SASEGT. The CDR3 region has the DNA TGTGCCAGCAGTGAAGGGAGAGCGCCGCTCACTGAAGCTTTCTTT. Protein: CASSEGRAPLTEAFF.

The V and J genes are TRBV9 and TRBJ1-6; D remains unclear. The germline V gene encodes CDR1 SGDLS and CDR2 YYNGEE. The CDR3 totals 13 residues. Trimming removed 2 bases at V and 5 bases at J, with 5 bases between. The CDR3 bases are TGTGCCAGCAGCGTTTCTGATAATTCACCCCTCCACTTT. Protein: CASSVSDNSPLHF.

The gene calls are TRBV19 and TRBJ2-2, with a weak D call TRBD2 (6 bases). CDR1 is LNHDA and CDR2 is SQIVND in the germline V gene (reference sequence). The CDR3 loop spans 15 amino acids. V dropped 4 bases and J dropped 1 base, with 10 bases sitting between them. Here the CDR3 reads CASSSLGGNTGELFF. CDR3 coding DNA: TGTGCCAGTAGTAGTTTGGGAGGGAACACCGGGGAGCTGTTTTTT.

The V and J genes are TRBV6-5 and TRBJ2-1; possible D gene TRBD1, 6 bases. Looked up from germline, CDR1 is MNHEY and CDR2 is SVGAGI. This CDR3 spans 12 amino acids. Trimming took 4 bases from V and 14 from J, leaving 15 bases between them. The CDR3 sequence: CASSLTGSRKFF. The CDR3 nucleotides read TGTGCCAGCAGTTTAACAGGGAGTAGAAAGTTCTTC.

V and J are TRBV14 and TRBJ2-7; perhaps TRBD2 as D (6 bases). V lost 4 bases, J lost 3 bases, and 13 bases lay in between. The CDR3 loop spans 14 amino acids. Looked up from germline, CDR1 is SGHDN and CDR2 is FVKESK. In DNA, the CDR3 is TGTGCCAGCAGCCCCCTGGGACTGGGCTACGAGCAGTACTTC. Translated: CASSPLGLGYEQYF.

This clone was observed a single time. The rearrangement links TRBV30 to TRBJ1-5; no clear D gene. The V gene's germline CDR1 is GTSNPN and CDR2 SVGIG (reference sequence). The CDR3 is 14 amino acids. V was pared by 0 bases and J by 0 bases, with 6 bases between. The CDR3 loop reads CAWSVPGSNQPQHF. The CDR3 DNA reads TGTGCCTGGAGTGTACCGGGTAGCAATCAGCCCCAGCATTTT. Full variable domain (rest looked up from reference TRBV30 and TRBJ1-5): SQTIHQWPATLVQPVGSPLSLECTVEGTSNPNLYWYRQAAGRGLQLLFYSVGIGQISSEVPQNLSASRPQDRQFILSSKKLLLSDSGFYLCAWSVPGSNQPQHFGDGTRLSIL.

The chain couples TRBV2 to TRBJ1-1; D is perhaps TRBD1 (5 bases). This CDR3 is built from 14 residues. The V end was cut by 1 base, the J end by 0 bases, with 6 bases between. Germline lookup yields CDR1 SNHLY and CDR2 FYNNEI. CDR3 loop: CASSEGQMNTEAFF. DNA for the CDR3: TGTGCCAGCAGTGAAGGACAGATGAACACTGAAGCTTTCTTT.

The rearrangement joins TRBV4-3 to TRBJ2-5; 8 bases fit TRBD1. This CDR3 region has 14 residues. Germline loops: CDR1 LGHNA, CDR2 YSLEER. Germline trimming cut 3 bases from V and 5 bases from J; bases unmatched to any gene: 5. CDR3 coding DNA: TGCGCCAGCAGCCAGTGGACAGGGCGGGAGACCCAGTACTTC. This sequence encodes CASSQWTGRETQYF.

This sequence joins TRBV28 and TRBJ1-2, with a tentative D call TRBD1 (6 bases). Trimming took 7 bases from V and 3 from J, leaving 15 bases between them. This CDR3 spans 14 amino acids. Germline CDR1 is MDHEN and CDR2 is SYDVKM. CDR3 in DNA: TGTGCCAGCAAGTCGGGGGGCGCCCACTATGGCTACACCTTC. Amino acids: CASKSGGAHYGYTF.

This chain uses TRBV18 with TRBJ2-3; a weak D match, TRBD1 (7 bases). Germline V gene lookup returns CDR1 KGHSH and CDR2 LQKENI. V was shortened by 1 base and J by 2 bases, with 13 bases between the two germline ends. The CDR3 extends over 16 amino acids. The CDR3 DNA follows: TGTGCCAGCTCACCACGGAGGGACAGACCCACAGATACGCAGTATTTT. It translates to CASSPRRDRPTDTQYF.

This clone was detected once. A read error may produce the germline difference seen at one junction end. The rearrangement uses TRBV9 and TRBJ1-6; possibly TRBD1 for D (6 bases). The CDR3 extends over 13 amino acids. Germline-derived CDR1 and CDR2 are SGDLS and YYNGEE. The CDR3 protein is CASSSTGNSPLYF. CDR3 coding DNA: TGTGCCAGCAGCTCGACAGGTAATTCACCCCTCTACTTT.

This clone is a singleton in its sample. The genes are TRBV5-1 and TRBJ1-1; 8 nucleotides match TRBD1. The CDR3 runs 14 residues. With 5 bases clipped from V and 6 bases from J, the junction kept 9 bases outside the gene matches. Germline V gene data show CDR1 as SGHRS and CDR2 as YFSETQ. The CDR3 loop is CASSSPGQGSEAFF. The CDR3 nucleotides are TGCGCCAGCAGTTCCCCCGGACAGGGATCTGAAGCTTTCTTT. Based on the CDR3 plus reference TRBV5-1 and TRBJ1-1, the full variable domain is KAGVTQTPRYLIKTRGQQVTLSCSPISGHRSVSWYQQTPGQGLQFLFEYFSETQRNKGNFPGRFSGRQFSNSRSEMNVSTLELGDSALYLCASSSPGQGSEAFFGQGTRLTVV.

The DNA for the CDR3 is TGTGCCAGCAGCGTGGCGGATAACAATGAGCAGTTCTTC. Its translation is CASSVADNNEQFF. The chain carries TRBV9 and TRBJ2-1; D unclear. V lost 2 bases to trimming and J lost 5 bases, with 8 bases between them. The CDR3 is 13 residues long. Germline loops: CDR1 SGDLS, CDR2 YYNGEE.

The V gene is TRBV7-2, the J gene TRBJ2-7; D uncertain. Per the germline V gene, CDR1 is SGHTA and CDR2 is FQGNSA. CDR3 length equals 14 residues. The ends were cut back, 1 base at V and 2 bases at J, with 9 bases in the middle. In DNA form, the CDR3 reads TGTGCCAGCAGCTTAGAAGCAGGCCCCTACGAGCAGTACTTC. This codes for CASSLEAGPYEQYF.

This sequence joins TRBV28 and TRBJ2-7; D is perhaps TRBD1 (7 bases). The V gene's germline CDR1 is MDHEN and CDR2 SYDVKM. There are 13 residues in the CDR3. The V end lost 6 bases, the J end lost 3 bases, and 12 bases lay between the germline ends. CDR3 sequence reads: CASRPQGGYEQYF. In DNA, the CDR3 is TGTGCCAGCAGGCCGCAGGGGGGCTACGAGCAGTACTTC.